This T cell receptor (beta chain) was retrieved from a study of T cells expressing NK-cell markers. This CDR3 comprises 15 residues. Germline V gene sequence: CDR1 MNHNS, CDR2 SASEGT. For TCR beta, cDNA was produced by 5'RACE template switching with UMIs. TCRdb reanalyzed the 5' RACE reads, giving one entry per CDR3 protein sequence and no DNA. The sample table sets out 300,000 or so distinct CDR3 sequences. Regarding the study as a whole: The dominant NKG2C+ clonotypes represented about 1.0-7.0% of CD8+ T cells in about six donors. Among a handful of donors, these clonotypes also ranked first in the CD3+CD56-NKG2C+ fraction. The HCMV specificity of the expanded NKG2C+ T cell clones stayed unresolved.

As to this clonotype: Its specificity is unknown.

What was sequenced was blood T cells: a sorted CD56 or NKG2C T cell subset, CD4+ or CD8+ T cells, or bulk PBMC T cells (not recorded which). The chain recombines TRBV6-1 with TRBJ2-3; the TCRdb call, TRBD2, lacks DNA for checking. The TCR originated in a woman aged 18-70 years in good health. CDR3 in amino acids: CASRPGLAVADTQYF.